One sample yielded the 3 T cell receptor beta chains listed below, sequenced in a study of blood T cell repertoires in COVID-19. Profiled with immunoSEQ multiplex PCR; TCRdb holds only in-frame clones, not every one. The data hold roughly 140,000 clones, with about 86% observed a single time. Sequenced sample: peripheral blood. Every receptor here comes from a human donor in a cohort sampled during active COVID-19.

This chain uses TRBV19 with TRBJ2-2; the D gene is possibly TRBD1 (7 bases). This CDR3 is 15 amino acids long. The V gene lost 7 bases and the J gene lost 3 bases, with 15 bases spanning the gap. Germline CDR1 reads LNHDA; CDR2 reads SQIVND (reference sequence). In nucleotides, the CDR3 is TGTGCCAGTACCACGACAGGGACTTACACCGGGGAGCTGTTTTTT. Its translation is CASTTTGTYTGELFF.

The V gene is TRBV5-1, the J gene TRBJ1-6; weak D call: TRBD1 (5 bases). The length of the CDR3 is 13 residues. Trimming took 0 bases from V and 10 from J, leaving 8 bases between them. Germline V gene sequence: CDR1 SGHRS, CDR2 YFSETQ. The CDR3 region has the DNA TGCGCCAGCAGCTTGGCAGGGCTCTCACCCCTCCACTTT. Translating it yields CASSLAGLSPLHF.

The gene calls are TRBV11-3 and TRBJ2-7; 9 positions match TRBD1. V dropped 3 bases and J dropped 4; count of bases not matched to a gene: 4. The CDR3 runs 14 residues. Per the germline V gene, CDR1 is SGHNT and CDR2 is YENEEA. In DNA form, the CDR3 reads TGTGCCAGCAGCTTGGGACAGGGTACGTACGAGCAGTACTTC. It translates to CASSLGQGTYEQYF. Supplemented by reference TRBV11-3 and TRBJ2-7, the full variable domain reads EAGVVQSPRYKIIEKKQPVAFWCNPISGHNTLYWYLQNLGQGPELLIRYENEEAVDDSQLPKDRFSAERLKGVDSTLKIQPAELGDSAVYLCASSLGQGTYEQYFGPGTRLTVT.